Listed here are 8 T cell receptor beta chains from one sample, sequenced in a study of cytomegalovirus exposure and HLA in healthy donors. TCRdb's table, derived via immunoSEQ multiplex PCR, lists solely in-frame clones and lacks some. The data show 70,000 to 90,000 clones, about 85% seen once. Input material: PBMCs. All receptors derive from a man aged 25-40 years in good health and CMV-seronegative.

The genes are TRBV7-2 and TRBJ1-5; a possible D gene is TRBD1 (5 bases). Trimming took 4 bases from V and 4 from J, leaving 11 bases between them. The length of the CDR3 is 14 residues. Per the germline V gene, CDR1 is SGHTA and CDR2 is FQGNSA. DNA for the CDR3: TGTGCCAGCAGCTCTTTGTACAGGAATCAGCCCCAGCATTTT. Translation gives CASSSLYRNQPQHF.

The chain combines TRBV7-9 with TRBJ1-2, with 7 bases lining up with TRBD1. The length of the CDR3 is 14 residues. CDR1 is SEHNR, CDR2 FQNEAQ, per germline (reference sequence). J was trimmed by 2 bases and V by 5 bases; bases with no gene match: 5. In DNA form, the CDR3 reads TGTGCCAGCAGCCAGACAGGGTTAAACTATGGCTACACCTTC. It yields the protein CASSQTGLNYGYTF.

The chain joins TRBV11-2 to TRBJ2-7; 7 bases agree with TRBD1. The V segment lost 3 bases and the J segment 0 bases; nucleotides outside the gene matches: 8. The germline V gene encodes CDR1 SGHAT and CDR2 FQNNGV. This CDR3 has 16 amino acids. CDR3 protein: CASSFDRVRGSYEQYV. The CDR3 DNA is TGTGCCAGCAGCTTCGACAGGGTCCGGGGCTCCTACGAGCAGTACGTC.

Only one count was recorded for this clone. The CDR3 DNA follows: TGTGCCAGCAGCTTGACAGGCAATCAGCCCCAGCATTTT. Its translation: CASSLTGNQPQHF. V usage is TRBV7-2 and J usage is TRBJ1-5; the D gene is possibly TRBD1 (5 bases). CDR1 and CDR2 (germline): SGHTA, FQGNSA. The V gene lost 3 bases and the J gene lost 2 bases, with 5 bases spanning the gap. There are 13 residues in the CDR3.

This clone has a handful of counts. The chain joins TRBV2 to TRBJ1-5; 9 bases map to TRBD1. With 6 bases clipped from V and 2 bases from J, the junction kept 11 bases outside the gene matches. Germline V CDR1 and CDR2: SNHLY, FYNNEI. The CDR3 runs to 17 residues. CDR3 loop: CASRDSRRTGGNQPQHF. In nucleotides, the CDR3 is TGTGCCAGCAGAGATTCCCGGCGGACAGGGGGCAATCAGCCCCAGCATTTT.

The chain links TRBV4-1 to TRBJ1-5; D not certain. In germline, CDR1 is MGHRA, CDR2 YSYEKL. Trimming left V 4 bases short and J 9 bases short, with 13 bases between. The CDR3 consists of 13 residues. CDR3 DNA: TGCGCCAGCAGCCTTCAACCCGTCGGGCCCCAGCATTTT. Encoded protein: CASSLQPVGPQHF.

The chain couples TRBV27 to TRBJ1-5; tentatively, D is TRBD1 (5 bases). The V and J ends lost 3 bases and 4 bases respectively, with 13 bases between them. The CDR3 is 15 amino acids. Germline-derived CDR1 and CDR2 are MNHEY and SMNVEV (reference sequence). The CDR3 spells CASSFAFGGNQPQHF. CDR3 coding DNA: TGTGCCAGCAGTTTCGCTTTCGGGGGGAATCAGCCCCAGCATTTT.

The V gene is TRBV5-1, the J gene TRBJ1-3; tentative D call: TRBD1 (6 bases). Trimming took 5 bases from V and 0 from J, leaving 18 bases between them. The CDR3 has 17 amino acids. The germline gives CDR1 SGHRS, CDR2 YFSETQ. Here the CDR3 reads CASSREGDVYSGNTIYF. The CDR3 region has the DNA TGCGCCAGCAGTCGAGAGGGGGATGTTTACTCTGGAAACACCATATATTTT.